The 30 T cell receptor beta chains reported below all come from one sample, sequenced in a study of OX40 agonist ivuxolimab in advanced cancers. Method: immunoSEQ multiplex PCR; TCRdb's copy keeps in-frame clones and lacks some. The data show about 37,000 clones, roughly 86% seen once. This specimen consisted of CD4+ or CD8+ T cells sorted from blood, obtained in a trial of the OX40 agonist ivuxolimab. Source of these receptors: an adult with an advanced solid tumor such as melanoma, head and neck, liver or kidney cancer.

The chain has TRBV30 and TRBJ2-6; the D call may be TRBD1 or TRBD2 (5 bases each). The V and J ends lost 5 bases and 4 bases respectively, with 12 bases between them. Germline values: CDR1 GTSNPN, CDR2 SVGIG (reference sequence). The CDR3 totals 14 residues. The CDR3 DNA sequence: TGTGCCTGGGACGAGGGGTCCGGGGCCAACGTCCTGACTTTC. Protein product: CAWDEGSGANVLTF.

This clone was counted once. V is TRBV18 and J is TRBJ2-1, with D tentatively TRBD1 or TRBD2 (5 bases each). There are 13 residues in the CDR3. V was shortened by 5 bases and J by 3 bases, with 8 bases between the two germline ends. CDR1 KGHSH and CDR2 LQKENI come from the germline V gene. This chain's CDR3 is CASSTGLYNEQFF. CDR3 nucleotides: TGTGCCAGCTCAACGGGGCTCTACAATGAGCAGTTCTTC. The full variable domain, with the rest looked up from reference TRBV18 and TRBJ2-1, is NAGVMQNPRHLVRRRGQEARLRCSPMKGHSHVYWYRQLPEEGLKFMVYLQKENIIDESGMPKERFSAEFPKEGPSILRIQQVVRGDSAAYFCASSTGLYNEQFFGPGTRLTVL.

V usage is TRBV13 and J usage is TRBJ1-1; the match to TRBD1 covers 7 bases. The length of the CDR3 is 18 residues. From germline, CDR1 is PRHDT and CDR2 FYEKMQ (reference sequence). V gave up 4 bases and J gave up 0 bases; unmatched junction bases: 14. CDR3 protein: CASSSERTGWLMNTEAFF. The CDR3 DNA reads as TGTGCCAGCAGCTCCGAGAGGACAGGTTGGCTCATGAACACTGAAGCTTTCTTT. Full variable domain (remainder filled in from reference TRBV13 and TRBJ1-1): AAGVIQSPRHLIKEKRETATLKCYPIPRHDTVYWYQQGPGQDPQFLISFYEKMQSDKGSIPDRFSAQQFSDYHSELNMSSLELGDSALYFCASSSERTGWLMNTEAFFGQGTRLTVV.

The chain joins TRBV5-4 to TRBJ1-3, with a tentative D call TRBD1 (5 bases). This CDR3 is built from 14 residues. The V gene lost 2 bases and the J gene lost 4 bases, with 10 bases spanning the gap. Germline V gene sequence: CDR1 SGHNT, CDR2 YYREEE (reference sequence). The CDR3 sequence is CASSFRDGGNTIYF. In DNA, the CDR3 is TGTGCCAGCAGCTTCAGGGACGGCGGAAACACCATATATTTT.

The chain combines TRBV4-3 with TRBJ2-2; TRBD2 is a possible D gene (5 bases). Trimming pared 3 bases from V and 7 bases from J, leaving 18 bases between. Germline V gene lookup returns CDR1 LGHNA and CDR2 YSLEER. This CDR3 comprises 16 residues. The CDR3 region is CASSQSEGARVGELFF. DNA of the CDR3: TGCGCCAGCAGCCAGTCAGAGGGCGCCCGGGTCGGGGAGCTGTTTTTT.

There are a few counts of this clone. The chain couples TRBV2 to TRBJ2-5; TRBD2 aligns across 16 bases. The CDR3 extends over 18 amino acids. The trim removed 6 bases at V and 4 bases at J, leaving 11 bases unmatched. Germline-derived CDR1 and CDR2 are SNHLY and FYNNEI. This CDR3 reads CASSAGTSGGGSGETQYF. The CDR3 DNA sequence: TGTGCCAGCAGCGCCGGGACTAGCGGGGGGGGCTCTGGAGAGACCCAGTACTTC.

The CDR3 protein is CASSPGGSYNEQFF. The CDR3, as DNA: TGTGCCAGCAGCCCGGGGGGGTCCTACAATGAGCAGTTCTTC. The chain links TRBV7-2 to TRBJ2-1; 8 bases fit TRBD2. This CDR3 has 14 amino acids. J gave up 1 base and V 5 bases, and 1 base lay outside the gene matches. Germline V CDR1 and CDR2: SGHTA, FQGNSA.

The chain carries TRBV7-9 and TRBJ1-1; no clear D. CDR1 SEHNR and CDR2 FQNEAQ come from the germline V gene (reference sequence). This CDR3 comprises 13 residues. Between the trimmed V and J ends, which lost 2 bases and 4 bases, there was a span of 8 bases. This CDR3 reads CASSLTGSTEAFF. The CDR3 bases are TGTGCCAGCAGCTTAACGGGATCCACTGAAGCTTTCTTT.

The rearrangement links TRBV4-3 to TRBJ2-5, with 8 bases matching TRBD2. Germline assignment: CDR1 LGHNA and CDR2 YSLEER. Losses at the gene ends were 0 bases for V and 4 bases for J; bases not matched to a gene: 4. The CDR3 totals 15 residues. The DNA for the CDR3 is TGCGCCAGCAGCCAAGACGTCAGCGGGGGAGAGACCCAGTACTTC. Residues: CASSQDVSGGETQYF.

The chain combines TRBV6-1 with TRBJ2-1; no definite D call. Germline V CDR1 and CDR2: MNHNS, SASEGT. The CDR3 runs to 11 residues. The ends were cut back, 6 bases at V and 4 bases at J, with 4 bases in the middle. CDR3 amino acids: CASRLYNEQFF. CDR3 nucleotide sequence: TGTGCCAGCAGATTATACAATGAGCAGTTCTTC.

V gene TRBV27 combines with J gene TRBJ2-5; no reliable D call. The germline V and J ends were trimmed by 6 bases and 5 bases, with 7 bases remaining between them. Germline CDR1 is MNHEY and CDR2 is SMNVEV (reference sequence). This CDR3 comprises 11 residues. The CDR3 spells CASSLRETQYF. CDR3 bases: TGTGCCAGCAGCTTAAGGGAGACCCAGTACTTC.

The rearrangement uses TRBV2 and TRBJ2-2, with TRBD1 matching over 10 bases. CDR1 SNHLY and CDR2 FYNNEI come from the germline V gene. The CDR3 consists of 15 residues. The V gene end was trimmed by 10 bases and the J gene end by 3 bases; junction bases not matched to a gene: 8. The CDR3 nucleotides are TGTGCCACCCGGGCTGGGACAGGGGACACCGGGGAGCTGTTTTTT. Protein sequence: CATRAGTGDTGELFF.

Only a few counts were recorded for this clone. The chain couples TRBV7-8 to TRBJ1-5; D is perhaps TRBD1 (6 bases). CDR1 and CDR2 (germline): SGHVS, FQNEAQ. V was shortened by 0 bases and J by 3 bases, with 15 bases between the two germline ends. There are 17 residues in the CDR3. This chain's CDR3 is CASSLALRQGYNQPQHF. The CDR3 region has the DNA TGTGCCAGCAGCTTAGCGTTGAGGCAGGGGTACAATCAGCCCCAGCATTTT.

The chain uses TRBV10-3 and TRBJ1-3; unclear D gene. The V and J ends lost 8 bases and 4 bases respectively, with 9 bases between them. The CDR3 runs 12 residues. Germline CDR1 is ENHRY and CDR2 is SYGVKD. The CDR3 DNA reads TGTGCCATCGGGAGGGAGGGAAACACCATATATTTT. Protein sequence: CAIGREGNTIYF.

This sequence joins TRBV4-1 and TRBJ2-4; perhaps D is TRBD1 or TRBD2 (5 bases each). The germline V and J ends were trimmed by 0 bases and 0 bases, with 6 bases remaining between them. CDR3 length: 15 residues. CDR1 and CDR2 from the germline V gene are MGHRA and YSYEKL. The CDR3 DNA reads TGCGCCAGCAGCCAAGAGGGGGAAGCCAAAAACATTCAGTACTTC. It is translated as CASSQEGEAKNIQYF.

The chain joins TRBV5-6 to TRBJ2-3; no reliable D call. Between the trimmed V and J ends, which lost 3 bases and 4 bases, there was a span of 3 bases. From germline, CDR1 is SGHDT and CDR2 YYEEEE. The CDR3 has 11 residues. The CDR3 sequence is CASSYSDTQYF. CDR3 DNA: TGTGCCAGCAGCTACTCAGATACGCAGTATTTT.

This clone was observed a single time. The chain joins TRBV7-3 to TRBJ2-2; maybe TRBD1 (6 bases). The V end lost 3 bases, the J end lost 6 bases, and 14 bases lay between the germline ends. The V gene's germline CDR1 is SGHTA and CDR2 FQGTGA. The CDR3 totals 15 residues. Written as DNA, the CDR3 is TGTGCCAGCAGCTTCGCAGGGGCGGTGGCCGGGGAGCTGTTTTTT. Translated: CASSFAGAVAGELFF.

The chain combines TRBV4-2 with TRBJ2-7; TRBD2 is a possible D gene (6 bases). Germline values: CDR1 LGHNA, CDR2 YNFKEQ. V was pared by 1 base and J by 5 bases, with 12 bases between. The CDR3 totals 14 residues. In DNA, the CDR3 is TGTGCCAGCAGCCAAGCGGCGGGGCGGGACGAGCAGTACTTC. Protein sequence: CASSQAAGRDEQYF.

The V and J genes are TRBV5-1 and TRBJ2-1; D call uncertain. V was trimmed by 4 bases and J by 5 bases, leaving 13 bases between them. Germline V gene sequence: CDR1 SGHRS, CDR2 YFSETQ. This CDR3 region has 14 residues. For the CDR3, the DNA is TGCGCCAGCAGCCCTTTTACTGGAGACAATGAGCAGTTCTTC. Encoded protein: CASSPFTGDNEQFF.

The genes are TRBV5-4 and TRBJ1-1, with TRBD1 as a possible D gene (6 bases). CDR3 length: 17 residues. CDR1 and CDR2 from the germline V gene are SGHNT and YYREEE (reference sequence). V was shortened by 1 base and J by 4 bases, with 20 bases between the two germline ends. The DNA for the CDR3 is TGTGCCAGCAGCTTGTTTTCAGGGGCTACAGCTGGCACTGAAGCTTTCTTT. The encoded protein is CASSLFSGATAGTEAFF.

This chain links TRBV7-9 with TRBJ1-6; TRBD1 matches 7 bases. There are 14 residues in the CDR3. The junction had 6 bases not matched to a gene; V was cut back by 5 bases and J by 8 bases. Germline V gene data show CDR1 as SEHNR and CDR2 as FQNEAQ (reference sequence). Here the CDR3 reads CASSNQGDHSPLHF. CDR3 coding DNA: TGTGCCAGCAGCAACCAGGGGGATCATTCACCCCTCCACTTT.

This chain connects TRBV5-1 to TRBJ1-2, with TRBD1 matching 10 bases. Trimming cost V 0 bases and J 9 bases; bases outside gene matches: 5. The germline gives CDR1 SGHRS, CDR2 YFSETQ. This CDR3 region has 14 residues. CDR3 amino acids: CASSLDRTGGRYTF. CDR3 coding DNA: TGCGCCAGCAGCTTGGACCGGACAGGGGGTCGCTACACCTTC.

This rearrangement joins TRBV5-1 to TRBJ1-1; 8 bases are a match to TRBD1. V gave up 4 bases and J gave up 1 base; unmatched junction bases: 6. The CDR3 spans 15 residues. The germline V gene has CDR1 SGHRS and CDR2 YFSETQ. CDR3 in amino acids: CASSTGQGRNTEAFF. CDR3 coding DNA: TGCGCCAGCAGCACAGGACAGGGACGGAACACTGAAGCTTTCTTT.

The sample holds one count of this clone. The chain is built from TRBV7-2 and TRBJ2-3; no clear D gene. CDR1 is SGHTA and CDR2 is FQGNSA in the germline V gene. The CDR3 consists of 11 residues. Trimming removed 1 base at V and 5 bases at J, with 1 base between. In DNA, the CDR3 is TGTGCCAGCAGCTTAGTAGATACGCAGTATTTT. Translating gives CASSLVDTQYF.

J is TRBJ2-7 and V is TRBV5-6, with D hard to call. CDR1 SGHDT and CDR2 YYEEEE come from the germline V gene. CDR3 length equals 14 residues. Trimming shortened V by 4 bases and J by 6 bases, and 17 bases separated the two germline ends. CDR3 loop: CASSLNRPTGEQYF. CDR3 nucleotide sequence: TGTGCCAGCAGCCTAAACCGGCCGACGGGCGAGCAGTACTTC.

This chain uses TRBV18 with TRBJ1-6; the D gene is possibly TRBD1 (6 bases). The V end lost 4 bases, the J end lost 7 bases, and 17 bases lay between the germline ends. Per germline, CDR1 KGHSH and CDR2 LQKENI. The CDR3 has 16 amino acids. DNA of the CDR3: TGTGCCAGCTCACGGACAGTTCCGGGGTCGAATTCACCCCTCCACTTT. Residues: CASSRTVPGSNSPLHF.

The V gene is TRBV2, the J gene TRBJ1-2; D is unclear. CDR1 SNHLY and CDR2 FYNNEI come from the germline V gene. This CDR3 has 14 residues. V lost 7 bases, J lost 0 bases, and 12 bases lay in between. CDR3 nucleotide sequence: TGTGCCAGCAAAACAGCTATCGCTAACTATGGCTACACCTTC. Its protein is CASKTAIANYGYTF.

The chain couples TRBV6-1 to TRBJ1-2; 7 bases map to TRBD1. V lost 6 bases, J lost 2 bases, and 9 bases stayed unmatched. Germline assignment: CDR1 MNHNS and CDR2 SASEGT. The length of the CDR3 is 15 residues. CDR3 amino acids: CASSRERQGNYGYTF. The CDR3 DNA is TGTGCCAGCAGCCGTGAAAGACAGGGAAACTATGGCTACACCTTC.

CDR3 DNA: TGTGCCAGCAGCCCTCAGGGAAGGGGCGAGCAGTACTTC. Translation gives CASSPQGRGEQYF. The chain recombines TRBV7-2 with TRBJ2-7; D possibly corresponds to TRBD1 (5 bases). The V and J ends lost 5 bases and 6 bases respectively, with 14 bases between them. This CDR3 is 13 amino acids long. The germline CDR1 and CDR2 sequences are SGHTA and FQGNSA.

The rearrangement links TRBV5-1 to TRBJ1-1; possibly TRBD1 for D (5 bases). The germline V and J ends were trimmed by 0 bases and 1 base, with 13 bases remaining between them. Germline-derived CDR1 and CDR2 are SGHRS and YFSETQ. This CDR3 is 16 amino acids long. Here the CDR3 reads CASSLGSGGKNTEAFF. CDR3 coding DNA: TGCGCCAGCAGCTTGGGGTCGGGGGGTAAGAACACTGAAGCTTTCTTT.